This T cell receptor (beta chain) stems from a study of T-cell reconstitution after alpha-beta-depleted transplantation in children. The library targeted TCRbeta and was prepared with unique molecular identifiers. Each CDR3 protein is one row after TCRdb ran MiXCR on the PCR reads. The sample includes hundreds of thousands of distinct CDR3 sequences, 10% to 15% seen only once; the top ten take 2.2%. In its sample, this clonotype was seen a few times. Losses at the gene ends were 10 bases for V and 4 bases for J; bases not matched to a gene: 11. The length of the CDR3 is 14 residues. The germline V gene encodes CDR1 MDHEN and CDR2 SYDVKM.

This receptor was taken from a male patient aged 10 to 17 who had a stem cell transplant for acute myeloid leukemia, so the T cells may come from the graft donor. This specimen consisted of PBMCs, mostly from graft donor cells, obtained 360 days after TCRalphabeta/CD19-depleted stem cell transplant. J is TRBJ2-3 and V is TRBV28; TRBD2 aligns across 7 bases. CDR3 nucleotide sequence: TGTGCCACCGACCTGTCGGGGGGTCCAGATACGCAGTATTTT. Translated: CATDLSGGPDTQYF.